This T cell receptor (beta chain) was identified during a study of T cell responses to AZD1222 COVID-19 vaccine. The study's findings and limits: Researchers report vaccine-associated CD4 TCRs spanning spike, with dominance at 160-218 and 743-854. At study baseline, merely roughly 6 AZD1222 recipients were seropositive. Spike-specific TCR breadth rose after two AZD1222 doses, and depth rose as well.

With regard to this clone: Its antigen is as yet unknown.

Sequencing used immunoSEQ multiplex PCR; TCRdb keeps in-frame clones, though not all of them. The table has about 130,000 clones, roughly 85% seen once. V shed 5 bases and J shed 3 bases, with 13 bases lying between them. This CDR3 contains 14 residues. Germline values: CDR1 LNHNV, CDR2 YYDKDF (reference sequence). The source was peripheral blood, collected on day 0 of MenACWY control vaccination. The TCR comes from an adult in good health. The J gene is TRBJ1-2, the V gene TRBV15; a weak D match, TRBD1 (6 bases). The DNA of the CDR3 is TGTGCCACCAGCGGCTCAGGGGTCGACTATGGCTACACCTTC. Translated, it gives CATSGSGVDYGYTF. Full variable domain (missing parts from reference TRBV15 and TRBJ1-2): DAMVIQNPRYQVTQFGKPVTLSCSQTLNHNVMYWYQQKSSQAPKLLFHYYDKDFNNEADTPDNFQSRRPNTSFCFLDIRSPGLGDTAMYLCATSGSGVDYGYTFGSGTRLTVV.